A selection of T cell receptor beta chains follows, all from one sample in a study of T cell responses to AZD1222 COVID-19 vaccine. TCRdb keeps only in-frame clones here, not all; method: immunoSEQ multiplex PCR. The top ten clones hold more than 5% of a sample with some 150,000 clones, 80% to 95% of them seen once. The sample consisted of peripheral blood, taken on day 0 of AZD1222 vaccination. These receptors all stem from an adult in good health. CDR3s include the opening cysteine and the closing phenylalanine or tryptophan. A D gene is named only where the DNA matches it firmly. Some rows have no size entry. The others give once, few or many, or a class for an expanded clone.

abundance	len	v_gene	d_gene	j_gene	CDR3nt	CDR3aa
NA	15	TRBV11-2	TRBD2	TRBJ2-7	TGTGCCAGTAGCCTGATGAGCGGGGGCATCTACGAGCAGTACTTC	CASSLMSGGIYEQYF
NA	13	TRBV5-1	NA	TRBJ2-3	TGCGCCAGCAGCTTACCGAGCACAGATACGCAGTATTTT	CASSLPSTDTQYF
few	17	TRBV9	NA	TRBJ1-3	TGTGCCAGCAGCCCTTCTGGGGGACTGATACTCGGAAACACCATATATTTT	CASSPSGGLILGNTIYF
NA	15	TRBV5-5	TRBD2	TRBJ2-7	TGTGCCAGCAGGATACTAGCGGGAGACCCCTACGAGCAGTACTTC	CASRILAGDPYEQYF
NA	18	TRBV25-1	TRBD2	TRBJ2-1	TGTGCCAGCAGTGAACACGGGGGGGGAAAAAGTATTTCCAATGAGCAGTTCTTC	CASSEHGGGKSISNEQFF
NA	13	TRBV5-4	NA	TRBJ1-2	TGTGCCAGCAGCTCAAAAGGGACGATAGGCTACACCTTC	CASSSKGTIGYTF
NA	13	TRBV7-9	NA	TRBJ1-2	TGTGCCAGCAGCTTATCCGCTAACTATGGCTACACCTTC	CASSLSANYGYTF
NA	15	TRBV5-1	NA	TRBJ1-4	TGCGCCAGCGGGCCGCTAGGGAGTGACGGTGAAAAACTGTTTTTT	CASGPLGSDGEKLFF
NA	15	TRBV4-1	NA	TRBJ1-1	TGCGCCAGCAGCCAAGGGTCATTACTAGGGGCTGAAGCTTTCTTT	CASSQGSLLGAEAFF
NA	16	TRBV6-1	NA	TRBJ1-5	TGTGCCAGCAGTGTAATTATGACAGGAAACAATCAGCCCCAGCATTTT	CASSVIMTGNNQPQHF
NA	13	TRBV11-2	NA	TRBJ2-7	TGTGCCAGCAGTGTTGGACGTTCCTACGAGCAGTACTTC	CASSVGRSYEQYF
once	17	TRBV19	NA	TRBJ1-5	TGTGCCAGTAGTATACAGTTGTCGGGGGGTAGCAATCAGCCCCAGCATTTT	CASSIQLSGGSNQPQHF
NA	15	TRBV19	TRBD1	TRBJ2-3	TGTGCCAGTAGTATACAGACAGGGGGGACAGATACGCAGTATTTT	CASSIQTGGTDTQYF
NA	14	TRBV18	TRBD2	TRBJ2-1	TGTGCCAGCTCGCTAGCGGGGGAGTACAATGAGCAGTTCTTC	CASSLAGEYNEQFF